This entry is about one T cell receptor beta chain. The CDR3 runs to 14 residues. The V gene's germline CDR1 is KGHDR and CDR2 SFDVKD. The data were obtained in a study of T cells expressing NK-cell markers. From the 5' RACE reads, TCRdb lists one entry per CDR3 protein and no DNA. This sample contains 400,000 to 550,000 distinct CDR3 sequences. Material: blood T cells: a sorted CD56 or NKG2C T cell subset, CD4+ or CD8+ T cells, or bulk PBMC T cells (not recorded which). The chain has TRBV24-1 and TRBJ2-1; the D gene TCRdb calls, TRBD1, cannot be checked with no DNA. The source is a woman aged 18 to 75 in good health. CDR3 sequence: CATSLGASYNEQFF.